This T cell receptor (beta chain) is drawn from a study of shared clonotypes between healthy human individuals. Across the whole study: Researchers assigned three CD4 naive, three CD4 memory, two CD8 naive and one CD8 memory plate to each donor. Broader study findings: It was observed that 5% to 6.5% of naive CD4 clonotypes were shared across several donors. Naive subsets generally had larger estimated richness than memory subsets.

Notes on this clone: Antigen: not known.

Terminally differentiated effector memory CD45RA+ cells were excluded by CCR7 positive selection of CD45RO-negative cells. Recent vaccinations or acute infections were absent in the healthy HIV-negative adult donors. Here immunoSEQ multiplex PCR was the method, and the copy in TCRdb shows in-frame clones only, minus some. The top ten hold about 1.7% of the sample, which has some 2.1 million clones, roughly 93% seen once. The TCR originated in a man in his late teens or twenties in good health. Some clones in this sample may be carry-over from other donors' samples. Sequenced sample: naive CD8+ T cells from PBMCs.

CDR3 sequence: CASSPTGTGPHSVQFF. The CDR3 nucleotides are TGTGCCAGCAGTCCAACCGGGACAGGGCCTCATTCCGTGCAGTTCTTC. The rearrangement uses TRBV6-4 and TRBJ2-1, with 9 nucleotides matching TRBD1. V gave up 5 bases and J gave up 12 bases; unmatched junction bases: 17. Germline CDR1 reads MRHNA; CDR2 reads SNTAGT. CDR3 length: 16 residues.